This T cell receptor (beta chain) appears in the sequencing data of a study of T cell repertoires in cytomegalovirus infection. On the study more broadly: It was recently identified HLA-C-restricted and well-studied HLA-B-restricted CMV epitopes that the study used. Public TCR beta signatures provided an indication of both CMV infection and a matching HLA type.

Study-level results: The study found HLA-C-restricted CMV-specific TCR beta clonotypes dominating the ex vivo response. Totalled public TCR beta family frequency picked out people who carried CMV plus the relevant HLA.

Germline CDR1 MNHNS, CDR2 SASEGT. CDR3 length: 17 amino acids. With 2 bases removed from V and 2 bases from J, the gap between germline ends came to 18 bases. This clonotype was found a few times. The antigen is unknown. TCRdb fed the reads into MiXCR, producing one record per CDR3 protein. The data hold roughly 990,000 distinct CDR3 sequences, with 25% to 40% observed a single time. The sequence was collected from a human donor in good health (CMV status not recorded). Some clones in this sample may be carry-over from other donors' samples. This sequence joins TRBV6-1 and TRBJ1-2; D perhaps matches TRBD1 (5 bases). Sequencing was performed on cultured CD8+ T cells from PBMCs, taken from culture after CMV antigen stimulation. The CDR3 loop is CASSESFTTAPNYGYTF. The CDR3 region has the DNA TGTGCCAGCAGTGAAAGTTTCACGACAGCTCCAAACTATGGCTACACCTTC.